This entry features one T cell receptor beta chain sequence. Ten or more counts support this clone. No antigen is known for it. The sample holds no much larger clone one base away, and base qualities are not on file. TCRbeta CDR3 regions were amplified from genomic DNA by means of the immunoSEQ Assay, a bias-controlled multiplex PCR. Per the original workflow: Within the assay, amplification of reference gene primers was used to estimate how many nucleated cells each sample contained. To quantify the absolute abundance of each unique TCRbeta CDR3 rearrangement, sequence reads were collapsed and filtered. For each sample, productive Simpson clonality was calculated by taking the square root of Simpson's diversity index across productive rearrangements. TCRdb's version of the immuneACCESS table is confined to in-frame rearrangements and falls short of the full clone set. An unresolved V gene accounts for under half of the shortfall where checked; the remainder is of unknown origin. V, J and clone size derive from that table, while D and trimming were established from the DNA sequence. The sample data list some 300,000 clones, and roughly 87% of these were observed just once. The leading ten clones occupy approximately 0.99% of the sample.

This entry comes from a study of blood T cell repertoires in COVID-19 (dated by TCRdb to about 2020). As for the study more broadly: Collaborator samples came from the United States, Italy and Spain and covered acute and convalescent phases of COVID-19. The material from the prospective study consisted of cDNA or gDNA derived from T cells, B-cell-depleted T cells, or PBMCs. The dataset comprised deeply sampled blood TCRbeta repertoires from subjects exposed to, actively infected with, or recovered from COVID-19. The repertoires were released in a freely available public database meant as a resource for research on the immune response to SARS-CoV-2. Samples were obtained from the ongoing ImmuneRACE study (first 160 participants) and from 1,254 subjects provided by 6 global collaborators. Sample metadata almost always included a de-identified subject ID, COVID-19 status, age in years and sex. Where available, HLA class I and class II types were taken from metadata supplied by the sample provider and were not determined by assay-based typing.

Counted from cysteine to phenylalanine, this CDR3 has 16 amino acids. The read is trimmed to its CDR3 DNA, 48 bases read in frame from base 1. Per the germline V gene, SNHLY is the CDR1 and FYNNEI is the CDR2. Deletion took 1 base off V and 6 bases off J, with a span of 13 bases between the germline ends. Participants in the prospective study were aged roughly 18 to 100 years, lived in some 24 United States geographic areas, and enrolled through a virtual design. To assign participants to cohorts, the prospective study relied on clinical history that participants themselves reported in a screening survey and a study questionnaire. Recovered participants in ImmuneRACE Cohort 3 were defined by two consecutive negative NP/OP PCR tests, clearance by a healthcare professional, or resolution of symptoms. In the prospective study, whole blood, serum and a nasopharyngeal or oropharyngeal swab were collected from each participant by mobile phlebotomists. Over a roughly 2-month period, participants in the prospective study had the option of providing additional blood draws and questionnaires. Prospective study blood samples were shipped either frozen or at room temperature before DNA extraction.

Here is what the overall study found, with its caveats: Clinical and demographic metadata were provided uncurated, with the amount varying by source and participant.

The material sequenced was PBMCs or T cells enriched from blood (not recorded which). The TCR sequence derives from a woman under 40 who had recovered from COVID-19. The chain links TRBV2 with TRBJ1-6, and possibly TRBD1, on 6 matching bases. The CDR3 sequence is CASSEEAGGFNSPLHF. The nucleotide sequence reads TGTGCCAGCAGTGAAGAGGCGGGGGGCTTTAATTCACCCCTCCACTTT. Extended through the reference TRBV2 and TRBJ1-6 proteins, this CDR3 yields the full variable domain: EPEVTQTPSHQVTQMGQEVILRCVPISNHLYFYWYRQILGQKVEFLVSFYNNEISEKSEIFDDQFSVERPDGSNFTLKIRSTKLEDSAMYFCASSEEAGGFNSPLHFGNGTRLTVT.